What follows are 15 T cell receptor beta chains derived from one specimen sequenced in a study of T cells in Graves' hyperthyroidism and ophthalmopathy. It was RNA transcripts that yielded the amplified TCR beta CDR3 regions. When the TCR CDR3 underwent first-round RT-PCR, the HTBI primer set was used. Via MiXCR, TCRdb re-called the multiplex PCR reads, giving one row per CDR3 protein. The sample records about 600,000 distinct CDR3 sequences, 16% being singletons. Material: blood. Every receptor here comes from a woman aged 40 to 55 with Graves' ophthalmopathy.

V and J are TRBV20-1 and TRBJ2-7; a possible D gene is TRBD1 (6 bases). This CDR3 has 13 residues. With 3 bases removed from V and 7 bases from J, the gap between germline ends came to 16 bases. CDR1 and CDR2 (germline): DFQATT, SNEGSKA (reference sequence). CDR3 amino acids: CSASLGALGEQYF. In nucleotides, the CDR3 is TGCAGTGCTAGTCTGGGGGCCCTTGGAGAGCAGTACTTC.

The V gene is TRBV4-1, the J gene TRBJ1-2, with D possibly TRBD1 on 5 matching bases. V was trimmed by 0 bases and J by 3 bases, leaving 14 bases between them. Per germline, CDR1 MGHRA and CDR2 YSYEKL. The CDR3 spans 16 residues. CDR3 bases: TGCGCCAGCAGCCAAGAGGGAACAGGAGGCTACTATGGCTACACCTTC. Its protein is CASSQEGTGGYYGYTF.

This clonotype was detected many times. The chain employs TRBV7-8 and TRBJ2-1; 9 bases map to TRBD1. Germline trimming cut 1 base from V and 6 bases from J; bases unmatched to any gene: 4. CDR3 length equals 15 residues. Germline V gene lookup returns CDR1 SGHVS and CDR2 FQNEAQ. CDR3 in DNA: TGTGCCAGCAGCTTAGGATGGACAGGGGTCAATGAGCAGTTCTTC. Protein product: CASSLGWTGVNEQFF.

CDR3 protein: CASSFGRGYTEAFF. The CDR3, as DNA: TGTGCCAGCAGCTTCGGTCGCGGATACACTGAAGCTTTCTTT. The chain has TRBV6-1 and TRBJ1-1; D unresolved. V was clipped by 6 bases and J by 3 bases, with 14 bases between them. This CDR3 region has 14 residues. In germline, CDR1 is MNHNS, CDR2 SASEGT.

The rearrangement links TRBV4-1 to TRBJ1-3, with D perhaps matching TRBD1 (5 bases). Trimming took 6 bases from V and 3 from J, leaving 12 bases between them. Germline-derived CDR1 and CDR2 are MGHRA and YSYEKL. The CDR3 has 14 amino acids. The CDR3 region is CASSPGRLGNTIYF. In nucleotides, the CDR3 is TGCGCCAGCAGTCCGGGACGCCTTGGAAACACCATATATTTT.

This clonotype came up many times. This chain uses TRBV11-2 with TRBJ2-3; D may correspond to TRBD1 or TRBD2 (5 bases each). V lost 5 bases and J 6 bases, leaving 24 bases between the germline ends. Germline values: CDR1 SGHAT, CDR2 FQNNGV. This CDR3 is built from 17 residues. The CDR3 spells CASSPKGAGGSRDTQYF. CDR3 sequence (DNA): TGTGCCAGCAGCCCTAAGGGAGCTGGGGGTTCACGGGATACGCAGTATTTT.

This chain joins TRBV6-1 and TRBJ2-7; the match to TRBD1 covers 11 bases. Germline-derived CDR1 and CDR2 are MNHNS and SASEGT. J was trimmed by 7 bases and V by 5 bases; bases with no gene match: 10. CDR3 length: 15 amino acids. The DNA of the CDR3 is TGTGCCAGCAGTCCGGGACAGGGGGGCTCCGGGGAGCAGTACTTC. Amino acids: CASSPGQGGSGEQYF.

This clonotype has just a few counts. The chain combines TRBV10-3 with TRBJ2-3, with TRBD2 matching 11 bases. In germline, CDR1 is ENHRY, CDR2 SYGVKD. J gave up 3 bases and V 11 bases, and 4 bases lay outside the gene matches. The length of the CDR3 is 13 residues. CDR3 sequence: CAVRLAGTDTQYF. The DNA for the CDR3 is TGTGCCGTAAGACTAGCGGGAACAGATACGCAGTATTTT.

This clonotype was detected ten times or more. The chain links TRBV11-2 to TRBJ2-7; D is possibly TRBD1 (6 bases). Germline values: CDR1 SGHAT, CDR2 FQNNGV. The V end lost 0 bases, the J end lost 2 bases, and 8 bases lay between the germline ends. There are 14 residues in the CDR3. CDR3 sequence (DNA): TGTGCCAGCAGCTTAGATCAGGGGCCCTACGAGCAGTACTTC. The encoded protein is CASSLDQGPYEQYF.

The chain carries TRBV6-2 or TRBV6-3 and TRBJ2-7, with D perhaps being TRBD1 or TRBD2 (5 bases each). The V end lost 8 bases, the J end lost 5 bases, and 25 bases lay between the germline ends. Germline lookup yields CDR1 MNHEY and CDR2 SVGEGT. The CDR3 runs to 16 residues. CDR3 loop: CASSEPGVRLGHEQYF. As DNA, the CDR3 is TGTGCCAGCTCAGAGCCCGGGGTCCGTCTGGGGCACGAGCAGTACTTC.

This clonotype was observed many times. The chain recombines TRBV2 with TRBJ2-7; D call uncertain. V was pared by 2 bases and J by 2 bases, with 16 bases between. The germline gives CDR1 SNHLY, CDR2 FYNNEI. The CDR3 consists of 16 residues. In nucleotides, the CDR3 is TGTGCCAGCAGTGAACCCTCCGTTTATGGTCCCTACGAGCAGTACTTC. Translated, it gives CASSEPSVYGPYEQYF.

Only a few counts were recorded for this clonotype. The chain carries TRBV27 and TRBJ2-1; D unresolved. V dropped 6 bases and J dropped 9 bases, with 27 bases sitting between them. This CDR3 comprises 17 residues. Germline CDR1 and CDR2: MNHEY and SMNVEV (reference sequence). CDR3 residues: CASRVALGRPAGSEQFF. The CDR3 region has the DNA TGTGCCAGCAGGGTCGCCCTTGGGCGGCCAGCCGGGTCTGAGCAGTTCTTC.

This clonotype was observed many times. V is TRBV12-3 or TRBV12-4 and J is TRBJ2-2; the D gene could be TRBD1 or TRBD2 (5 bases each). V was shortened by 5 bases and J by 3 bases, with 13 bases between the two germline ends. CDR3 length equals 15 residues. The CDR3 region is CASSVPGRYTGELFF. The CDR3 region has the DNA TGTGCCAGCAGTGTGCCGGGACGGTACACCGGGGAGCTGTTTTTT.

The sample holds a few counts of this clonotype. The chain is built from TRBV30 and TRBJ1-2, with D unclear. CDR1 and CDR2 from the germline V gene are GTSNPN and SVGIG (reference sequence). CDR3 size: 11 residues. Trimming took 0 bases from V and 7 from J, leaving 6 bases between them. The CDR3 coding sequence is TGTGCCTGGAGTGTAAGGGTTGGCTACACCTTC. Its protein is CAWSVRVGYTF.

The rearrangement uses TRBV5-6 and TRBJ1-2, with D unresolved. The length of the CDR3 is 15 residues. The V end lost 6 bases, the J end lost 6 bases, and 21 bases lay between the germline ends. Germline loops: CDR1 SGHDT, CDR2 YYEEEE. The CDR3 bases are TGTGCCAGCACCCTGGGCTGGCAGCTCGTAGATGGCTACACCTTC. It encodes CASTLGWQLVDGYTF.